A selection of T cell receptor beta chains follows, all from one sample in a study of T cells after yellow fever vaccination. TCRdb passed the 5' RACE reads through MiXCR, listing each CDR3 protein once. The sample lists 500,000 to 650,000 distinct CDR3 sequences; 12% were seen once. Sequenced material: PBMCs, taken on the day of the yellow fever booster vaccination. These receptors all come from a man aged 25 to 45 who received the YFV17D yellow fever vaccine. CDR3s include the opening cysteine and the closing phenylalanine or tryptophan. D genes are given only for firm matches. Expanded clones are given a class, and other clones once, few, many or no size at all.

abundance	v_gene	d_gene	j_gene	CDR3aa	CDR3nt
many	TRBV27	.	TRBJ2-3	CASSTKDRSGDTQYF	TGTGCCAGCAGTACTAAGGATAGATCGGGAGATACGCAGTATTTT
.	TRBV4-1	TRBD2	TRBJ2-2	CASSQGPFSGRAGTGELFF	TGCGCCAGCAGCCAAGGCCCCTTTAGCGGGAGGGCCGGCACCGGGGAGCTGTTTTTT
.	TRBV12-3/TRBV12-4	TRBD1	TRBJ1-1	CASNSMDREAFF	TGTGCCAGCAATTCTATGGACAGGGAGGCTTTCTTT
.	TRBV29-1	.	TRBJ2-7	CSVEGGPNSYEQYF	TGCAGCGTTGAAGGGGGCCCGAACTCCTACGAGCAGTACTTC
many	TRBV7-3	.	TRBJ2-3	CASSLLQGGDTQYF	TGTGCCAGCAGCTTACTACAGGGAGGGGATACGCAGTATTTT
many	TRBV20-1	.	TRBJ2-5	CSARGRGYQETQYF	TGCAGTGCTAGAGGGCGGGGCTACCAAGAGACCCAGTACTTC
few	TRBV9	.	TRBJ1-6	CASSVHPGQANSPLHF	TGTGCCAGCAGCGTACACCCAGGGCAGGCCAATTCACCCCTCCACTTT
.	TRBV27	.	TRBJ2-1	CASSLGLGVGNEQFF	TGTGCCAGCAGTTTGGGTCTGGGTGTGGGCAATGAGCAGTTCTTC
many	TRBV29-1	.	TRBJ2-3	CSGPQGKSYTQYF	TGCAGCGGCCCACAGGGAAAAAGTTATACGCAGTATTTT
.	TRBV20-1	.	TRBJ2-7	CSANPGGFDKEQYF	TGCAGTGCTAACCCCGGGGGATTTGATAAGGAGCAGTACTTC
many	TRBV5-1	TRBD2	TRBJ2-7	CASSLTSGGVSSYEQYF	TGCGCCAGCAGCTTGACTAGCGGAGGGGTAAGCTCCTACGAGCAGTACTTC
.	TRBV5-1	TRBD2	TRBJ2-6	CASSLVSGSPGANVLTF	TGCGCCAGCAGCTTGGTTAGCGGGAGCCCTGGGGCCAACGTCCTGACTTTC
few	TRBV5-1	.	TRBJ1-5	CASSLGGLEQPQHF	TGCGCCAGCAGCTTGGGGGGTCTGGAACAGCCCCAGCATTTT
.	TRBV20-1	.	TRBJ2-3	CSARGRADTQYF	TGCAGTGCTAGGGGGCGCGCAGATACGCAGTATTTT
many	TRBV7-2	TRBD1	TRBJ1-6	CASSLQGESPLHF	TGTGCCAGCAGCTTACAGGGGGAATCACCCCTCCACTTT
.	TRBV6-2/TRBV6-3	TRBD1	TRBJ1-1	CASTKRGTGGMNTEAFF	TGTGCCAGCACCAAGAGAGGGACAGGGGGTATGAACACTGAAGCTTTCTTT
.	TRBV7-9	TRBD2	TRBJ2-3	CASSRLAGVLDTQYF	TGTGCCAGCAGCCGCCTAGCGGGCGTACTGGATACGCAGTATTTT
.	TRBV5-6	.	TRBJ2-1	CASSLIDQNEQFF	TGTGCCAGCAGCTTGATCGATCAAAATGAGCAGTTCTTC